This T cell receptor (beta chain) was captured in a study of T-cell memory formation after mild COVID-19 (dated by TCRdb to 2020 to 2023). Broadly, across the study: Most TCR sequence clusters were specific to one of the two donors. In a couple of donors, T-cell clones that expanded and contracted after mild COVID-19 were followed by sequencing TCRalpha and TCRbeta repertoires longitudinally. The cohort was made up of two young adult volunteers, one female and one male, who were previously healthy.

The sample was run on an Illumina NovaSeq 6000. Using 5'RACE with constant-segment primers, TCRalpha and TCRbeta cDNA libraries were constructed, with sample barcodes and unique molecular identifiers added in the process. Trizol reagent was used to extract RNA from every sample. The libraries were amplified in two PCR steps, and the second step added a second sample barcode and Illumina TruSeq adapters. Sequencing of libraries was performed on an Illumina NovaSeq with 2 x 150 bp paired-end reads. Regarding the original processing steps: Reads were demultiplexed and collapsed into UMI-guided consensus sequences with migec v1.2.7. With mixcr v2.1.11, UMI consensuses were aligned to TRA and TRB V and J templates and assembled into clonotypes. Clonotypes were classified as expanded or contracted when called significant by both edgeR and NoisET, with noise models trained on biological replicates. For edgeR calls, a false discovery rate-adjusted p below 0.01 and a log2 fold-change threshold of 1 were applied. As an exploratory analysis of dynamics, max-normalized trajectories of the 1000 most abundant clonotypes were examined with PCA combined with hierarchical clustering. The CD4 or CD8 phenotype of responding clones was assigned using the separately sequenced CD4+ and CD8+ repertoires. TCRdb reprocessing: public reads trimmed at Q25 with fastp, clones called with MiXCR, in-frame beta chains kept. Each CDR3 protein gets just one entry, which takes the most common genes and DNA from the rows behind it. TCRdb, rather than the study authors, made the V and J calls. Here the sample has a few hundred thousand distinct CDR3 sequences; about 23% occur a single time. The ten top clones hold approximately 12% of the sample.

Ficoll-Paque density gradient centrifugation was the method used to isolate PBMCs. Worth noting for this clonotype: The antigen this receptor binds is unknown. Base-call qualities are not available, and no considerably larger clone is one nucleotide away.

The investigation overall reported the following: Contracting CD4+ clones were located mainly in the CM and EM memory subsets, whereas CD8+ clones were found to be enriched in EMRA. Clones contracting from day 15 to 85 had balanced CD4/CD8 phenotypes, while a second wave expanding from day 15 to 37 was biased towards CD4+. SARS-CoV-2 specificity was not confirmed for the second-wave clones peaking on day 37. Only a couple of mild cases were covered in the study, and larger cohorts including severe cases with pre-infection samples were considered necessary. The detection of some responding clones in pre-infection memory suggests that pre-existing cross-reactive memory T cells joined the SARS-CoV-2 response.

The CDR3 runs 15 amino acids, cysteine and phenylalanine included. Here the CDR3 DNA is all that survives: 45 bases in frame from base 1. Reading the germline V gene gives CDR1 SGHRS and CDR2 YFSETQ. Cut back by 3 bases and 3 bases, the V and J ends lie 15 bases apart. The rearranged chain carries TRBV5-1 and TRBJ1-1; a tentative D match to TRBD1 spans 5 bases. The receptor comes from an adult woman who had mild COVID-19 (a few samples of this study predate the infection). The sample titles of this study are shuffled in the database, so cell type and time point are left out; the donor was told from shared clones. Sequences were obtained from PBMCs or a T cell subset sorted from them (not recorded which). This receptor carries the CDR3 CASSSYYQGYTEAFF. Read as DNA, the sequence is TGCGCCAGCAGCTCTTACTACCAGGGCTACACTGAAGCTTTCTTT.